These 25 T cell receptor beta chains originate from one sample sequenced in a study of T-cell reconstitution after alpha-beta-depleted transplantation in children. Researchers prepared the TCRbeta library using unique molecular identifiers, the study reports. TCRdb re-called the PCR reads through MiXCR, storing one row per CDR3 protein. The repertoire includes approximately 230,000 distinct CDR3 sequences, more than 20% of them detected once, and about 4.8% sits in the top ten. The sequencing here drew on PBMCs, mostly from graft donor cells, taken 360 days after TCRalphabeta/CD19-depleted stem cell transplant. The source of these receptors is a female patient aged 2 to 10 who had a stem cell transplant for congenital amegakaryocytic thrombocytopenia, so the T cells may come from the graft donor.

This clonotype was observed a few times. CDR3 in amino acids: CASTVTGNTEAFF. CDR3 nucleotides: TGTGCCAGCACGGTCACGGGGAACACTGAAGCTTTCTTT. The V and J genes are TRBV6-6 and TRBJ1-1, with no clear D. From germline, CDR1 is MNHNY and CDR2 SVGAGI (reference sequence). V was clipped by 7 bases and J by 1 base, with 10 bases between them. CDR3 length equals 13 residues.

Only a few counts were recorded for this clonotype. This chain uses TRBV21-1 with TRBJ1-1; the D call TRBD1 from the table was never checked on the DNA. TRBV21-1 corresponds to a pseudogene. The CDR3 length is 17 residues. This CDR3 reads CASGPRGRAFSGTEAFF. The CDR3 DNA reads as TGTGCCAGCGGCCCCAGGGGGCGAGCCTTCTCTGGCACTGAAGCTTTCTTT.

At least ten counts were recorded for this clonotype. The chain couples TRBV14 to TRBJ1-3; D gene uncertain. Trimming pared 4 bases from V and 0 bases from J, leaving 7 bases between. Germline V gene data show CDR1 as SGHDN and CDR2 as FVKESK. This CDR3 spans 14 amino acids. The CDR3 region has the DNA TGTGCCAGCAGCCGAGTGTTCTCTGGAAACACCATATATTTT. As protein: CASSRVFSGNTIYF.

This clonotype was counted only a few times. V and J are TRBV7-2 and TRBJ2-7; 7 bases are shared with TRBD1. With V trimmed by 5 bases and J by 0 bases, 13 bases remained unmatched. Germline CDR1 reads SGHTA; CDR2 reads FQGNSA. There are 17 residues in the CDR3. The chain's CDR3 is CASSLRDRGLSSYEQYF. The CDR3 bases are TGTGCCAGCAGCCTCCGGGACAGAGGTCTTAGCTCCTACGAGCAGTACTTC.

This clonotype was found a few times. This CDR3 reads CASSLTRNGLAGEGDTQYF. The CDR3 DNA sequence: TGTGCCAGCAGTTTAACCCGAAACGGACTAGCGGGGGAGGGAGATACGCAGTATTTT. V gene TRBV28 combines with J gene TRBJ2-3; 13 nucleotides line up with TRBD2. The CDR3 is 19 amino acids. The V segment lost 2 bases and the J segment 5 bases; nucleotides outside the gene matches: 13. Germline V gene sequence: CDR1 MDHEN, CDR2 SYDVKM.

This clonotype has ten or more counts. J is TRBJ2-3 and V is TRBV20-1; TRBD2 aligns across 7 bases. The germline gives CDR1 DFQATT, CDR2 SNEGSKA (reference sequence). The ends lost 3 bases at V and 0 bases at J; junction bases unmatched: 9. This CDR3 contains 16 residues. CDR3 nucleotides: TGCAGTGCTAGCTTACAGCGGGGCTCTAGCACAGATACGCAGTATTTT. Encoded protein: CSASLQRGSSTDTQYF.

This clonotype has a single count. The chain has TRBV4-1 and TRBJ1-5; 9 nucleotides agree with TRBD1. V shed 2 bases, J shed 4 bases, and the junction held 9 bases outside the gene matches. Germline loops: CDR1 MGHRA, CDR2 YSYEKL. This CDR3 spans 17 amino acids. CDR3 amino acids: CASSQLITGGQNQPQHF. Here the CDR3 DNA reads TGCGCCAGCAGCCAACTTATAACAGGGGGCCAAAATCAGCCCCAGCATTTT.

The chain combines TRBV29-1 with TRBJ2-7; tentative D call: TRBD2 (6 bases). Germline CDR1 SQVTM, CDR2 ANQGSEA. The V end lost 6 bases, the J end lost 3 bases, and 12 bases lay between the germline ends. CDR3 length: 12 residues. The CDR3 DNA follows: TGCAGCGTGGCCCGAGCGGGCTACGAGCAGTACTTC. Amino acid sequence: CSVARAGYEQYF.

This chain uses TRBV7-9 with TRBJ1-1; D gene unclear. The V end lost 5 bases, the J end lost 6 bases, and 16 bases lay between the germline ends. CDR1 and CDR2 from the germline V gene are SEHNR and FQNEAQ (reference sequence). CDR3 length: 14 amino acids. The CDR3 spells CASSHDRKGPEAFF. The CDR3 DNA sequence: TGTGCCAGCAGCCACGACCGAAAGGGCCCTGAAGCTTTCTTT.

The V call is TRBV29-1, the J call TRBJ1-1, with D uncertain. Trimming took 4 bases from V and 1 from J, leaving 10 bases between them. Germline lookup yields CDR1 SQVTM and CDR2 ANQGSEA. The CDR3 length is 13 residues. As DNA, the CDR3 is TGCAGCGTTGCTTCTGGGTCGAACACTGAAGCTTTCTTT. Its protein is CSVASGSNTEAFF. The whole variable domain, filled in from reference TRBV29-1 and TRBJ1-1, reads SAVISQKPSRDICQRGTSLTIQCQVDSQVTMMFWYRQQPGQSLTLIATANQGSEATYESGFVIDKFPISRPNLTFSTLTVSNMSPEDSSIYLCSVASGSNTEAFFGQGTRLTVV.

V and J are TRBV2 and TRBJ2-5, with D maybe TRBD2 (6 bases). The CDR3 totals 14 residues. CDR1 is SNHLY, CDR2 FYNNEI, per germline. V lost 6 bases and J 3 bases, leaving 14 bases between the germline ends. The CDR3 DNA follows: TGTGCCAGCAGAACTTCTAGCGCAGAAGAGACCCAGTACTTC. It translates to CASRTSSAEETQYF. Supplemented by reference TRBV2 and TRBJ2-5, the full variable domain reads EPEVTQTPSHQVTQMGQEVILRCVPISNHLYFYWYRQILGQKVEFLVSFYNNEISEKSEIFDDQFSVERPDGSNFTLKIRSTKLEDSAMYFCASRTSSAEETQYFGPGTRLLVL.

The rearrangement uses TRBV10-3 and TRBJ2-5; perhaps D is TRBD1 or TRBD2 (5 bases each). CDR3 length: 11 residues. V was shortened by 8 bases and J by 7 bases, with 11 bases between the two germline ends. CDR1 ENHRY and CDR2 SYGVKD come from the germline V gene. The CDR3 nucleotides read TGTGCCATCGGGGGTGGGTGGACCCAGTACTTC. It yields the protein CAIGGGWTQYF.

This clonotype was observed a handful of times. The genes are TRBV27 and TRBJ1-5; D might be TRBD1 (5 bases). Deletions cut 0 bases from V and 3 bases from J, with 12 bases between. Germline CDR1 MNHEY, CDR2 SMNVEV (reference sequence). The CDR3 runs 16 residues. In DNA, the CDR3 is TGTGCCAGCAGTTTATCGAGGGGCGGTTTCAATCAGCCCCAGCATTTT. Translation gives CASSLSRGGFNQPQHF.

V is TRBV12-3 or TRBV12-4 and J is TRBJ2-3; 7 nucleotides align to TRBD2. Losses at the gene ends were 6 bases for V and 1 base for J; bases not matched to a gene: 16. The CDR3 runs to 18 residues. The CDR3 spells CASRLRDYLPRGTDTQYF. CDR3 nucleotide sequence: TGTGCCAGCAGGCTCCGGGACTACCTACCCCGCGGCACAGATACGCAGTATTTT.

A few counts support this clonotype. The J gene is TRBJ2-1, the V gene TRBV28, with D unclear. With 1 base removed from V and 6 bases from J, the gap between germline ends came to 13 bases. The CDR3 length is 15 residues. Germline V lookup: CDR1 MDHEN, CDR2 SYDVKM. CDR3 sequence (DNA): TGTGCCAGCAGTTTATCGCTGGATTGGGTCAATGAGCAGTTCTTC. This codes for CASSLSLDWVNEQFF.

This clonotype appeared a few times. The chain has TRBV6-2 or TRBV6-3 and TRBJ1-2, with 8 positions matching TRBD1. CDR3 length: 13 amino acids. In germline, CDR1 is MNHEY, CDR2 SVGEGT. V was clipped by 4 bases and J by 5 bases; unmatched bases: 3. The DNA of the CDR3 is TGTGCCAGCAGTTGGGACAGGACATATGGCTACACCTTC. It codes for CASSWDRTYGYTF.

The chain couples TRBV7-9 to TRBJ2-1, with TRBD2 matching 11 bases. The CDR3 consists of 17 residues. CDR1 SEHNR and CDR2 FQNEAQ come from the germline V gene (reference sequence). V trimming: 4 bases; J trimming: 3 bases; junction bases outside the gene matches: 8. In nucleotides, the CDR3 is TGTGCCAGCAGCTCTGGGCCTAGCGGGGGGATCTACAATGAGCAGTTCTTC. Translation gives CASSSGPSGGIYNEQFF.

V gene TRBV18 combines with J gene TRBJ2-3; unclear D gene. The germline V and J ends were trimmed by 3 bases and 0 bases, with 7 bases remaining between them. The length of the CDR3 is 14 residues. Germline V gene data show CDR1 as KGHSH and CDR2 as LQKENI. The CDR3 reads CASSPQRSTDTQYF. Here the CDR3 DNA reads TGTGCCAGCTCACCTCAACGAAGCACAGATACGCAGTATTTT.

The rearrangement joins TRBV28 to TRBJ2-5; D not certain. Trimming shortened V by 3 bases and J by 3 bases, and 5 bases separated the two germline ends. CDR3 length equals 12 residues. The germline CDR1 and CDR2 sequences are MDHEN and SYDVKM. The CDR3 is CASSLSEETQYF. CDR3 sequence (DNA): TGTGCCAGCAGTTTGAGCGAAGAGACCCAGTACTTC.

The rearrangement links TRBV2 to TRBJ2-3, with 10 positions matching TRBD2. Germline V gives CDR1 SNHLY, CDR2 FYNNEI. The CDR3 totals 16 residues. After removal of 1 base from V and 2 bases from J, the junction contained 3 bases not matched to a gene. CDR3 coding DNA: TGTGCCAGCAGTGAAGGGCTAGCGGGGGTCACAGATACGCAGTATTTT. Translated, it gives CASSEGLAGVTDTQYF.

This clonotype was counted between two and nine times. The chain couples TRBV20-1 to TRBJ2-7; 8 nucleotides agree with TRBD1. The germline gives CDR1 DFQATT, CDR2 SNEGSKA (reference sequence). Trimming removed 0 bases from V and 2 bases from J; junction bases left unmatched: 6. This CDR3 has 15 residues. CDR3 in DNA: TGCAGTGCTAGAGATGAGGACAGGGCCACCTACGAGCAGTACTTC. Its translation: CSARDEDRATYEQYF.

The sample holds a few counts of this clonotype. The rearrangement links TRBV6-1 to TRBJ1-1; D gene uncertain. V was trimmed by 6 bases and J by 3 bases, leaving 5 bases between them. Looked up from germline, CDR1 is MNHNS and CDR2 is SASEGT. The CDR3 spans 11 residues. For the CDR3, the DNA is TGTGCCAGCAGGGATTACACTGAAGCTTTCTTT. It encodes CASRDYTEAFF.

This clonotype was observed a few times. This chain joins TRBV5-1 and TRBJ2-3; TRBD1 matches 8 bases. The germline gives CDR1 SGHRS, CDR2 YFSETQ. V lost 4 bases, J lost 1 base, and 8 bases stayed unmatched. The CDR3 has 16 amino acids. As DNA, the CDR3 is TGCGCCAGCAGCGAGGACAGGGCGACGGGCACAGATACGCAGTATTTT. This translates into CASSEDRATGTDTQYF. The full variable domain, completed using reference TRBV5-1 and TRBJ2-3, is KAGVTQTPRYLIKTRGQQVTLSCSPISGHRSVSWYQQTPGQGLQFLFEYFSETQRNKGNFPGRFSGRQFSNSRSEMNVSTLELGDSALYLCASSEDRATGTDTQYFGPGTRLTVL.

This clonotype was detected only a few times. V and J are TRBV7-2 and TRBJ2-3; 7 bases are shared with TRBD2. This CDR3 has 15 residues. The ends lost 5 bases at V and 3 bases at J; junction bases unmatched: 8. Germline V CDR1 and CDR2: SGHTA, FQGNSA. The CDR3 loop reads CASSVDLAATDTQYF. The CDR3 DNA reads TGTGCCAGCAGCGTGGACCTAGCGGCGACAGATACGCAGTATTTT.

Written as DNA, the CDR3 is TGTGCCAGCAGCTTCGGCCCCGGGGAAACCTCCTACAATGAGCAGTTCTTC. Translated, it gives CASSFGPGETSYNEQFF. This rearrangement joins TRBV7-2 to TRBJ2-1, with D possibly TRBD2 on 5 matching bases. V was pared by 3 bases and J by 0 bases, with 15 bases between. The CDR3 extends over 17 amino acids. Germline CDR1 reads SGHTA; CDR2 reads FQGNSA.